The 25 T cell receptor beta chains below were found in one sample sequenced in a study of PD-L1 blockade in urothelial cancer. This sample's time point: pretreatment peripheral blood. TCRdb keeps only in-frame clones here, not all; method: immunoSEQ multiplex PCR. The profile shows around 70,000 clones, less than 90% of them singletons. Sequences were derived from PBMCs, sampled around atezolizumab (anti-PD-L1) treatment. Receptor source: a woman in her 70s with urothelial cancer.

The gene calls are TRBV28 and TRBJ1-3; 7 bases fit TRBD1. J gave up 3 bases and V 3 bases, and 11 bases lay outside the gene matches. The CDR3 spans 17 residues. Germline loops: CDR1 MDHEN, CDR2 SYDVKM. The CDR3 here is CASSFRATGLFGNTIYF. DNA for the CDR3: TGTGCCAGCAGTTTTCGGGCGACAGGGTTGTTTGGAAACACCATATATTTT.

V gene TRBV6-1 combines with J gene TRBJ2-4, with TRBD2 identical over 7 bases. The CDR3 runs to 19 residues. V trimming: 1 base; J trimming: 1 base; junction bases outside the gene matches: 13. Germline V CDR1 and CDR2: MNHNS, SASEGT. CDR3 sequence (DNA): TGTGCCAGCAGTGAAGTGCCCAGGACTAGTGTCTTGGCCAAAAACATTCAGTACTTC. Translating it yields CASSEVPRTSVLAKNIQYF.

The V gene is TRBV7-9, the J gene TRBJ2-5; 7 bases are a match to TRBD2. The junction had 5 bases not matched to a gene; V was cut back by 2 bases and J by 5 bases. Germline V lookup: CDR1 SEHNR, CDR2 FQNEAQ (reference sequence). This CDR3 has 14 amino acids. CDR3 region: CASSLRGDRETQYF. CDR3 in DNA: TGTGCCAGCAGCTTACGGGGGGATAGGGAGACCCAGTACTTC.

This chain uses TRBV25-1 with TRBJ2-3; D possibly corresponds to TRBD2 (6 bases). Germline V gives CDR1 MGHDK, CDR2 SYGVNS. There are 15 residues in the CDR3. V lost 5 bases and J 2 bases, leaving 14 bases between the germline ends. The CDR3 sequence: CASSLSGRYTDTQYF. The CDR3 region has the DNA TGTGCCAGCAGTCTTAGCGGACGATACACAGATACGCAGTATTTT.

This chain uses TRBV5-1 with TRBJ2-3, with a possible D match to TRBD1 (6 bases). V was cut by 4 bases and J by 0 bases, with 15 bases left in between. Germline CDR1 reads SGHRS; CDR2 reads YFSETQ. The CDR3 spans 16 residues. CDR3 protein: CASSLAGTLSTDTQYF. For the CDR3, the DNA is TGCGCCAGCAGCCTGGCCGGGACACTCAGCACAGATACGCAGTATTTT.

The chain joins TRBV7-6 to TRBJ2-2, with 8 bases fitting TRBD2. The CDR3 is made up of 16 amino acids. Germline-derived CDR1 and CDR2 are SGHVS and FNYEAQ. Trimming at V came to 1 base and at J to 4 bases, leaving 5 bases not matched to a gene. DNA for the CDR3: TGTGCCAGCAGCTTAGTCGGGGGGGCCACCACCGGGGAGCTGTTTTTT. Translated: CASSLVGGATTGELFF.

This chain joins TRBV15 and TRBJ2-5, with D tentatively TRBD1 (6 bases). Trimming stripped 3 bases from V and 2 bases from J, with 7 bases between. The germline CDR1 and CDR2 sequences are LNHNV and YYDKDF (reference sequence). The length of the CDR3 is 13 residues. The CDR3 is CATSRRGQETQYF. CDR3 bases: TGTGCCACCAGCAGGAGGGGGCAAGAGACCCAGTACTTC.

V and J are TRBV30 and TRBJ1-2; tentatively, D is TRBD1 (5 bases). This CDR3 spans 13 amino acids. The V end was cut by 3 bases, the J end by 10 bases, with 18 bases between. Germline V gives CDR1 GTSNPN, CDR2 SVGIG (reference sequence). DNA of the CDR3: TGTGCCTGGAGACCTCCGGGTGGGGCCGACTACACCTTC. Amino acids: CAWRPPGGADYTF.

The chain couples TRBV27 to TRBJ2-1; 12 nucleotides line up with TRBD2. V was clipped by 7 bases and J by 7 bases; unmatched bases: 11. CDR3 length: 16 residues. CDR1 is MNHEY and CDR2 is SMNVEV in the germline V gene (reference sequence). Here the CDR3 DNA reads TGTGCCAGCACCCCGCGGGCTAGCGGGGGGGCAAATGAGCAGTTCTTC. Its translation is CASTPRASGGANEQFF.

The chain combines TRBV5-1 with TRBJ2-3, with no clear D. The germline CDR1 and CDR2 sequences are SGHRS and YFSETQ. The V and J ends lost 7 bases and 2 bases respectively, with 11 bases between them. The CDR3 is made up of 13 amino acids. The CDR3 DNA reads as TGCGCCAGCCAGATCCGTGACACAGATACGCAGTATTTT. As protein: CASQIRDTDTQYF.

CDR3 nucleotides: TGTGCCAGCAGCCCTACAGGGGGCCCGGGAGAGCAGTTCTTC. It yields the protein CASSPTGGPGEQFF. This rearrangement joins TRBV5-8 to TRBJ2-1, with 9 bases aligning to TRBD1. V lost 4 bases and J lost 10; bases outside the gene matches: 9. The CDR3 is 14 amino acids. Germline values: CDR1 SGHTS, CDR2 YDEGEE.

The J gene is TRBJ1-2, the V gene TRBV7-2; D is possibly TRBD1 (6 bases). Germline V gene lookup returns CDR1 SGHTA and CDR2 FQGNSA. The CDR3 consists of 14 residues. V was trimmed by 1 base and J by 4 bases, leaving 10 bases between them. The CDR3 loop is CASSLEGVGYGYTF. As DNA, the CDR3 is TGTGCCAGCAGCTTAGAGGGGGTCGGCTATGGCTACACCTTC.

This clone came up once. J is TRBJ2-7 and V is TRBV6-5; 7 bases map to TRBD1. Unmatched junction bases numbered 9, after V lost 10 bases and J lost 0 bases. This CDR3 contains 14 residues. The germline V gene has CDR1 MNHEY and CDR2 SVGAGI. The CDR3 DNA reads TGTGCCACCCGTGCCCGGACAGGCTCCTACGAGCAGTACTTC. Translated, it gives CATRARTGSYEQYF.

The chain has TRBV28 and TRBJ2-7; 9 bases fit TRBD1. In germline, CDR1 is MDHEN, CDR2 SYDVKM. The CDR3 totals 14 residues. Trimming cost V 7 bases and J 4 bases; bases outside gene matches: 8. Written as DNA, the CDR3 is TGTGCCAGCACCTTGGACAGGGGAGAGTACGAGCAGTACTTC. It yields the protein CASTLDRGEYEQYF.

This clone was counted between two and nine times. This chain joins TRBV5-6 and TRBJ1-6, with D perhaps TRBD1 (6 bases). Between the trimmed V and J ends, which lost 1 base and 11 bases, there was a span of 19 bases. The germline CDR1 and CDR2 sequences are SGHDT and YYEEEE. CDR3 size: 16 residues. CDR3 in amino acids: CASSLRGNRVRAPLHF. The CDR3 DNA sequence: TGTGCCAGCAGCTTGCGGGGAAACAGGGTAAGGGCACCCCTCCACTTT.

The chain combines TRBV29-1 with TRBJ1-2; 8 bases match TRBD1. In germline, CDR1 is SQVTM, CDR2 ANQGSEA. With 8 bases clipped from V and 4 bases from J, the junction kept 9 bases outside the gene matches. CDR3 length: 13 amino acids. Here the CDR3 DNA reads TGCAGCTTCTCAGGACAGGGTAGCTATGGCTACACCTTC. As protein: CSFSGQGSYGYTF.

The rearrangement joins TRBV2 to TRBJ1-5, with D uncertain. Trimming removed 4 bases from V and 2 bases from J, with 18 bases in between. This CDR3 has 17 amino acids. Germline CDR1 is SNHLY and CDR2 is FYNNEI. CDR3 nucleotides: TGTGCCAGCAGTGCGGGATGGGGTGGAGTCCGCAATCAGCCCCAGCATTTT. It is translated as CASSAGWGGVRNQPQHF.

V is TRBV7-9 and J is TRBJ1-5; tentative D call: TRBD1 (5 bases). Per the germline V gene, CDR1 is SEHNR and CDR2 is FQNEAQ (reference sequence). The CDR3 is made up of 18 amino acids. Trimming removed 1 base from V and 5 bases from J, with 21 bases in between. The CDR3 protein is CASSLGTRPGRGYQPQHF. CDR3 in DNA: TGTGCCAGCAGCTTAGGGACCCGACCGGGACGGGGGTATCAGCCCCAGCATTTT.

This clone was seen just once. The chain is built from TRBV7-8 and TRBJ2-1; D is possibly TRBD1 (7 bases). V was shortened by 5 bases and J by 2 bases, with 10 bases between the two germline ends. CDR3 length: 14 residues. Germline-derived CDR1 and CDR2 are SGHVS and FQNEAQ. The CDR3: CASSAGQPYNEQFF. CDR3 sequence (DNA): TGTGCCAGCAGCGCGGGACAGCCCTACAATGAGCAGTTCTTC. The full variable domain, its missing parts supplied by reference TRBV7-8 and TRBJ2-1, is GAGVSQSPRYKVAKRGQDVALRCDPISGHVSLFWYQQALGQGPEFLTYFQNEAQLDKSGLPSDRFFAERPEGSVSTLKIQRTQQEDSAVYLCASSAGQPYNEQFFGPGTRLTVL.

Remarks on this clone: Other nucleotide sequences from this sample produce the same CDR3. CDR3 residues: CASSVGGGNYEQYF. CDR3 bases: TGTGCCAGCAGTGTAGGCGGGGGGAACTATGAGCAGTACTTC. V usage is TRBV6-1 and J usage is TRBJ2-7; the match to TRBD2 covers 8 bases. The CDR3 is 14 residues long. Germline assignment: CDR1 MNHNS and CDR2 SASEGT. J gave up 7 bases and V 4 bases, and 9 bases lay outside the gene matches.

J is TRBJ2-7 and V is TRBV7-3; D might be TRBD1 (6 bases). Trimming cost V 6 bases and J 5 bases, with 14 bases left between them. This CDR3 is built from 13 residues. The germline V gene encodes CDR1 SGHTA and CDR2 FQGTGA. Here the CDR3 reads CASRSRGFDEQYF. The CDR3 nucleotides are TGTGCCAGCAGGTCCAGGGGTTTCGACGAGCAGTACTTC.

V is TRBV7-9 and J is TRBJ2-2, with 9 bases aligning to TRBD1. The CDR3 covers 18 residues. Germline assignment: CDR1 SEHNR and CDR2 FQNEAQ (reference sequence). V was pared by 4 bases and J by 3 bases, with 12 bases of the junction left unmatched. CDR3 loop: CASSYGQGRIGDTGELFF. The CDR3 DNA reads TGTGCCAGCAGCTATGGACAGGGGCGGATTGGGGACACCGGGGAGCTGTTTTTT.

The V gene is TRBV18, the J gene TRBJ1-2; D call uncertain. Trimming cost V 0 bases and J 2 bases, with 7 bases left between them. CDR3 size: 14 residues. Germline-derived CDR1 and CDR2 are KGHSH and LQKENI. Written as DNA, the CDR3 is TGTGCCAGCTCACCACCTCAGGCCAACTATGGCTACACCTTC. The encoded protein is CASSPPQANYGYTF. The whole variable domain, filled in from reference TRBV18 and TRBJ1-2, reads NAGVMQNPRHLVRRRGQEARLRCSPMKGHSHVYWYRQLPEEGLKFMVYLQKENIIDESGMPKERFSAEFPKEGPSILRIQQVVRGDSAAYFCASSPPQANYGYTFGSGTRLTVV.

The genes are TRBV9 and TRBJ2-7; 10 nucleotides line up with TRBD2. This CDR3 comprises 14 residues. Germline loops: CDR1 SGDLS, CDR2 YYNGEE. V dropped 3 bases and J dropped 4; count of bases not matched to a gene: 4. The CDR3 sequence: CASSELAGPYEQYF. CDR3 nucleotides: TGTGCCAGCAGCGAACTAGCGGGACCGTACGAGCAGTACTTC.

CDR3 bases: TGTGCCAGCAGCTTTTCAGGGGCCGGAAACACCATATATTTT. It translates to CASSFSGAGNTIYF. This chain uses TRBV5-4 with TRBJ1-3; D is perhaps TRBD1 (6 bases). The CDR3 contains 14 residues. Germline CDR1 SGHNT, CDR2 YYREEE (reference sequence). V lost 2 bases and J 4 bases, leaving 10 bases between the germline ends.